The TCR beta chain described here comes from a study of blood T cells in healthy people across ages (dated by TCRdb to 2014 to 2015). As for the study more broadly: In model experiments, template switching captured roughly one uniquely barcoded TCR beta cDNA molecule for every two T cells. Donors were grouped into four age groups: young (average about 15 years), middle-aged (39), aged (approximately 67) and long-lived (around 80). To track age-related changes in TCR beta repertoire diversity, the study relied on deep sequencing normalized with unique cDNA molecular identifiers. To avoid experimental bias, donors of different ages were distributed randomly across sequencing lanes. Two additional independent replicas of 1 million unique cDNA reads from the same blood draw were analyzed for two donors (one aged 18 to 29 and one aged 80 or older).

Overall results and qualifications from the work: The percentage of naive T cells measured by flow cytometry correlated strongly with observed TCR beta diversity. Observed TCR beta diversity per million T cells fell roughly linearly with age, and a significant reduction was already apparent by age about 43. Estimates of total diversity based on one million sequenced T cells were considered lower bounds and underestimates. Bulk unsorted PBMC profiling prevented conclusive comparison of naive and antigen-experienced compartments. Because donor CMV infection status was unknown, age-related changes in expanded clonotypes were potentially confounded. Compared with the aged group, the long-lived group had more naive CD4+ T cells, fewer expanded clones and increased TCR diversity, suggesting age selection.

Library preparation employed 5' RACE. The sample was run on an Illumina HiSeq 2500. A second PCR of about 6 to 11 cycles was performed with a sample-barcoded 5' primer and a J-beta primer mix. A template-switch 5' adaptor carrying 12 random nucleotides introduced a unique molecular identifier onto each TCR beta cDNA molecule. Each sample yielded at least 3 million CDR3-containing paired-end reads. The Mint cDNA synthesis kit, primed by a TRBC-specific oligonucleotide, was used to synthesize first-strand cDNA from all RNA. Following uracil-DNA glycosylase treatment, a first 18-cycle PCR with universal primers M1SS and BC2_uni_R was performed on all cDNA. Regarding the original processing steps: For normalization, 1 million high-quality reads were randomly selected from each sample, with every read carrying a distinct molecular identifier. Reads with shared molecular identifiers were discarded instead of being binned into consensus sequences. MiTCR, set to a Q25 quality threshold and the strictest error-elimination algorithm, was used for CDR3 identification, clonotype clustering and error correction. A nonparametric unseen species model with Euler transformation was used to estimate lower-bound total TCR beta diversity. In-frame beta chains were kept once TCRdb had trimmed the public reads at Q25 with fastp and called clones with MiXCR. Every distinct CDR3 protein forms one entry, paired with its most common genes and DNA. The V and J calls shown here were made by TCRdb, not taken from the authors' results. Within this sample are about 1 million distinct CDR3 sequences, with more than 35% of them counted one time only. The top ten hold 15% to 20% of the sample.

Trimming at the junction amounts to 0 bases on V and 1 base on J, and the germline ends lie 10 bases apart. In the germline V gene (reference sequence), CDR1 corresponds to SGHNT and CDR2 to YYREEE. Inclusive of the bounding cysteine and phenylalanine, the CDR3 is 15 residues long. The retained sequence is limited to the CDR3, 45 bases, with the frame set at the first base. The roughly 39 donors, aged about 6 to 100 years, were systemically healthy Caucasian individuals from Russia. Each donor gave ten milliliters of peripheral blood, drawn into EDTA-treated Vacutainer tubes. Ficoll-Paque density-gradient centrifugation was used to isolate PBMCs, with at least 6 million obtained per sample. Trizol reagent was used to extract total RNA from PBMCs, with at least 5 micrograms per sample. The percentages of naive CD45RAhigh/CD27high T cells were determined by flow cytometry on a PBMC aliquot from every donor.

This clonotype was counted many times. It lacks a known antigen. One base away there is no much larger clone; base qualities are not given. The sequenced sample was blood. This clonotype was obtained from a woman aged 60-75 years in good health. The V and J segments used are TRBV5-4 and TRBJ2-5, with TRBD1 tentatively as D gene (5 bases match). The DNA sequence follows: TGTGCCAGCAGCTTGGATCAGGGTCGCCAAGAGACCCAGTACTTC. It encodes CASSLDQGRQETQYF.